Detailed here is one T cell receptor (beta chain). This sample is part of a study of blood T cell repertoires in COVID-19. The table came from immunoSEQ multiplex PCR; TCRdb's copy has only in-frame clones and leaves some out. The table has about 56,000 clones, approximately 92% seen once. The CDR3 contains 17 residues. With 3 bases clipped from V and 5 bases from J, the junction kept 11 bases outside the gene matches. Per germline, CDR1 KGHDR and CDR2 SFDVKD. The receptor was isolated from a woman aged 55-70 years with COVID-19, enrolled during active disease. V usage is TRBV24-1 and J usage is TRBJ2-2; 7 bases agree with TRBD1. The material sequenced was peripheral blood. The CDR3 DNA sequence: TGTGCCACCAGTGATCCCCGGACAGGATGGTTGACCGGGGAGCTGTTTTTT. Translated, it gives CATSDPRTGWLTGELFF.